The 19 T cell receptor beta chains in this list originate from one sample, sequenced in a study of CD8 T cells in ankylosing spondylitis. Each CDR3 protein gets one entry after TCRdb re-called the 5' RACE reads with MiXCR. The data contain about 250,000 distinct CDR3 sequences, roughly 32% of them singletons. The sample comprised blood, either unsorted or a sorted T cell fraction (not recorded which). All receptors derive from a male donor with ankylosing spondylitis or in good health (not recorded which).

The gene calls are TRBV6-5 and TRBJ2-1; a weak D match, TRBD1 (5 bases). The V gene lost 5 bases and the J gene lost 6 bases, with 8 bases spanning the gap. The CDR3 sequence is 12 residues long. Germline CDR1 MNHEY, CDR2 SVGAGI. The CDR3 here is CASSPDSNEQFF. In DNA form, the CDR3 reads TGTGCCAGCAGTCCTGACAGCAATGAGCAGTTCTTC.

This sequence joins TRBV27 and TRBJ2-7; 9 bases are a match to TRBD1. This CDR3 is built from 13 residues. V shed 4 bases, J shed 7 bases, and the junction held 5 bases outside the gene matches. Germline values: CDR1 MNHEY, CDR2 SMNVEV (reference sequence). The CDR3 is CASSWTGVGEQYF. In DNA form, the CDR3 reads TGTGCCAGCAGTTGGACAGGGGTGGGGGAGCAGTACTTC.

The V gene is TRBV6-1, the J gene TRBJ2-1; D is perhaps TRBD2 (7 bases). This CDR3 region has 18 residues. CDR1 is MNHNS and CDR2 is SASEGT in the germline V gene. Trimming removed 8 bases from V and 0 bases from J, with 23 bases in between. The chain's CDR3 is CASSLGGGPSSSYNEQFF. CDR3 nucleotide sequence: TGTGCCAGCTCCCTAGGGGGGGGGCCTTCCAGCTCCTACAATGAGCAGTTCTTC.

There are a few counts of this clonotype. The rearrangement joins TRBV11-2 to TRBJ2-3; 15 positions match TRBD2. J gave up 9 bases and V 7 bases, and 8 bases lay outside the gene matches. Germline CDR1 SGHAT, CDR2 FQNNGV. The CDR3 length is 15 residues. CDR3 region: CASTSLGLAGGTQYF. CDR3 in DNA: TGTGCCAGCACTTCCCTGGGACTAGCGGGGGGAACGCAGTATTTT.

The chain links TRBV20-1 to TRBJ2-3; 7 bases fit TRBD2. This CDR3 contains 15 residues. Per the germline V gene, CDR1 is DFQATT and CDR2 is SNEGSKA (reference sequence). V shed 6 bases and J 2 bases; nucleotides not matched to a gene: 11. The CDR3 spells CSASGLVGTTDTQYF. CDR3 bases: TGCAGTGCCTCCGGACTAGTGGGGACCACAGATACGCAGTATTTT.

This clonotype was seen once. This chain connects TRBV12-3 or TRBV12-4 to TRBJ2-4; TRBD1 matches at 10 bases. The trim removed 7 bases at V and 3 bases at J, leaving 3 bases unmatched. This CDR3 is 14 amino acids long. Written as DNA, the CDR3 is TGTGCCAGCACGGACAGGGGGGGCAAAAACATTCAGTACTTC. Translation gives CASTDRGGKNIQYF.

The chain recombines TRBV12-3 or TRBV12-4 with TRBJ1-5; D is ambiguous. The V and J ends lost 4 bases and 3 bases respectively, with 4 bases between them. The CDR3 covers 12 residues. Written as DNA, the CDR3 is TGTGCCAGCAGTTCTCACAATCAGCCCCAGCATTTT. Its translation is CASSSHNQPQHF.

J is TRBJ1-2 and V is TRBV7-2; weak D call: TRBD1 (5 bases). Germline V CDR1 and CDR2: SGHTA, FQGNSA. The CDR3 spans 13 residues. Trimming removed 4 bases at V and 6 bases at J, with 12 bases between. The CDR3 region has the DNA TGTGCCAGCAGCTCACAGGCTTGGCATGGCTACACCTTC. This translates into CASSSQAWHGYTF.

This clonotype was picked up a small number of times. The gene calls are TRBV29-1 and TRBJ2-7; D might be TRBD2 (6 bases). This CDR3 contains 13 residues. Trimming stripped 7 bases from V and 4 bases from J, with 17 bases between. The V gene's germline CDR1 is SQVTM and CDR2 ANQGSEA. For the CDR3, the DNA is TGCAGCGCCGGGACTCACGAAAGTTACGAGCAGTACTTC. Its protein product is CSAGTHESYEQYF.

The rearrangement uses TRBV27 and TRBJ2-5; the D is unclear. The CDR3 spans 13 residues. Per germline, CDR1 MNHEY and CDR2 SMNVEV (reference sequence). Trimming shortened V by 0 bases and J by 4 bases, and 6 bases separated the two germline ends. CDR3 nucleotide sequence: TGTGCCAGCAGTTTATCGTGGGGAGAGACCCAGTACTTC. Translating it yields CASSLSWGETQYF.

The V call is TRBV15, the J call TRBJ2-7; D tentatively fits TRBD1 or TRBD2 (6 bases each). Germline V lookup: CDR1 LNHNV, CDR2 YYDKDF (reference sequence). The CDR3 totals 14 residues. V was shortened by 3 bases and J by 5 bases, with 14 bases between the two germline ends. The CDR3 here is CATSRGNREDEQYF. DNA of the CDR3: TGTGCCACCAGCAGGGGAAACAGGGAGGACGAGCAGTACTTC.

Only a few counts were recorded for this clonotype. The V gene is TRBV29-1, the J gene TRBJ2-7, with 9 positions matching TRBD2. This CDR3 region has 13 residues. V lost 5 bases and J lost 4; bases outside the gene matches: 6. Germline loops: CDR1 SQVTM, CDR2 ANQGSEA. CDR3 sequence: CSVRSGGHYEQYF. CDR3 DNA: TGCAGCGTTCGAAGCGGGGGGCATTACGAGCAGTACTTC.

J is TRBJ2-5 and V is TRBV20-1; D perhaps matches TRBD1 (6 bases). The germline V gene has CDR1 DFQATT and CDR2 SNEGSKA (reference sequence). With 4 bases removed from V and 4 bases from J, the gap between germline ends came to 10 bases. This CDR3 comprises 12 residues. CDR3 sequence reads: CSAKDSLETQYF. DNA of the CDR3: TGCAGTGCTAAGGACAGTCTAGAGACCCAGTACTTC.

The genes are TRBV14 and TRBJ2-5, with a tentative D call TRBD1 (5 bases). This CDR3 is 16 amino acids long. The germline V and J ends were trimmed by 1 base and 0 bases, with 12 bases remaining between them. The germline CDR1 and CDR2 sequences are SGHDN and FVKESK. CDR3 DNA sequence: TGTGCCAGCAGCCAAGCGACAGATTTGTACCAAGAGACCCAGTACTTC. This gives the protein CASSQATDLYQETQYF.

The rearrangement joins TRBV11-2 to TRBJ2-3, with D unclear. In germline, CDR1 is SGHAT, CDR2 FQNNGV. The CDR3 loop spans 15 amino acids. V was shortened by 0 bases and J by 3 bases, with 10 bases between the two germline ends. The CDR3 DNA sequence: TGTGCCAGCAGCTTAGAACCAAGCGAGACAGATACGCAGTATTTT. This sequence encodes CASSLEPSETDTQYF.

This clonotype has at least ten counts. The rearrangement joins TRBV27 to TRBJ2-1, with D uncertain. The CDR3 spans 14 residues. Germline CDR1 is MNHEY and CDR2 is SMNVEV (reference sequence). Trimming pared 1 base from V and 10 bases from J, leaving 14 bases between. The CDR3 DNA is TGTGCCAGCAGTTTATGGTTGACTTCCAGAGAGCAGTTCTTC. Its translation is CASSLWLTSREQFF.

This clonotype was detected only once. Just one base apart from a much larger clone, this may be a read error. This chain joins TRBV12-3 or TRBV12-4 and TRBJ2-5; the D is unclear. The J call is doubtful: the DNA matches TRBJ2-1 better. The CDR3 runs 12 residues. The CDR3 reads CASSLGKETQFF. DNA of the CDR3: TGTGCCAGCAGTTTAGGGAAGGAGACCCAGTTCTTC.

V gene TRBV5-4 combines with J gene TRBJ2-7, with a tentative D call TRBD1 (6 bases). The V gene's germline CDR1 is SGHNT and CDR2 YYREEE (reference sequence). Trimming removed 3 bases at V and 2 bases at J, with 12 bases between. The CDR3 covers 14 residues. The DNA of the CDR3 is TGTGCCAGCAGCTCCGGACAGCTGCCCTACGAGCAGTACTTC. Its translation: CASSSGQLPYEQYF.

This sequence joins TRBV15 and TRBJ2-2, with 7 bases aligning to TRBD1. V was clipped by 9 bases and J by 6 bases; unmatched bases: 7. CDR3 size: 13 residues. Germline CDR1 is LNHNV and CDR2 is YYDKDF (reference sequence). CDR3 sequence: CATTPQGAGELFF. CDR3 coding DNA: TGTGCCACGACACCTCAGGGGGCCGGGGAGCTGTTTTTT.